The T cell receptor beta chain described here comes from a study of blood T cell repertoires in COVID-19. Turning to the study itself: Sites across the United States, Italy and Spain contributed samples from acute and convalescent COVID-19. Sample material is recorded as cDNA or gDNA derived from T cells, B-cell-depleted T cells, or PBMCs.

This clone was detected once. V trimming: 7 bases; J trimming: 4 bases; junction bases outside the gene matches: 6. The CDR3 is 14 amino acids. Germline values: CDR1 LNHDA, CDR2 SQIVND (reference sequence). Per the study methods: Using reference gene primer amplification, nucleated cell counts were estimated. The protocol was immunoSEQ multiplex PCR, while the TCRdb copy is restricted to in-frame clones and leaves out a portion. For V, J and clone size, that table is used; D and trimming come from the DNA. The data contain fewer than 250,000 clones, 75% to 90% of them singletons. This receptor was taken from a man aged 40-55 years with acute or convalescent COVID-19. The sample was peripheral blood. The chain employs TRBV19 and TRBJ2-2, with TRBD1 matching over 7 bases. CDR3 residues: CASTLGQSTGELFF. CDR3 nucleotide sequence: TGTGCCAGTACCCTGGGACAGTCCACCGGGGAGCTGTTTTTT.